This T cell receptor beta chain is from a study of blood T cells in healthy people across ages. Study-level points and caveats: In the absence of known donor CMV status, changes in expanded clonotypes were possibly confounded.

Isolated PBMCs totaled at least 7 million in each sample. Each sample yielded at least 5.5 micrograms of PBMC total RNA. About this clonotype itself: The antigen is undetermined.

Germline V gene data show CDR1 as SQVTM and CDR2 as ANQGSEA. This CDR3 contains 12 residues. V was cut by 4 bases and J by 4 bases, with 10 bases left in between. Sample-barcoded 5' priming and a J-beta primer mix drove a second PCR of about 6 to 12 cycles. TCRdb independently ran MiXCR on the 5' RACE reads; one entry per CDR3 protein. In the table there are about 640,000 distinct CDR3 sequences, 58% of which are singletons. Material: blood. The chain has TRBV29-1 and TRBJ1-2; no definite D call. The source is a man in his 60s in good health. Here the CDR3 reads CSVGGAGYGYTF. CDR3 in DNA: TGCAGCGTTGGGGGAGCGGGCTATGGCTACACCTTC.